The sequence of this TCR beta chain was determined in a study of human T cells and chemical hapten exposure. Whole-study findings and limits: Donors' alopecia may make their immune response differ from healthy people's.

Trimming took 2 bases from V and 13 from J; bases not matched to a gene: 8. From germline, CDR1 is SGDLS and CDR2 YYNGEE. This CDR3 spans 13 amino acids. The time point here: pre-sensitization, week 0. Described treatment: therapeutic diphenylcyclopropenone sensitization with weekly scalp DPC. Patients had alopecia, were aged 18 to 70, and were not pregnant. This clonotype was observed a handful of times. Its specificity is not known. TCRdb analysed the RACE reads with MiXCR anew, one entry per CDR3 protein. The top ten clones hold 1.2% of a sample with under 300,000 distinct CDR3 sequences, 7.7% of them seen once.

The clonotype was recovered from a young man with alopecia areata. Some clones in this sample may be carry-over from other donors' samples. Specimen: whole blood, collected in connection with sensitization to the hapten diphenylcyclopropenone (DPC). V and J are TRBV9 and TRBJ1-2; 10 nucleotides agree with TRBD1. The CDR3, as DNA: TGTGCCAGCAGCGTGACGGGGACAGGGGTCCTCACCTTC. Translating gives CASSVTGTGVLTF.